This entry concerns a single T cell receptor (beta chain). The antigen remains undetermined. The V end was cut by 4 bases, the J end by 2 bases, with 17 bases between. The CDR3 runs to 17 residues. Germline V gene data show CDR1 as SEHNR and CDR2 as FQNEAQ (reference sequence). Primers for the PCR totalled 60 Vbeta and 13 Jbeta. The assay was immunoSEQ multiplex PCR, and TCRdb's table has in-frame clones only and misses some. The sample holds about 180,000 clones, roughly 82% seen once. These data belong to a study of cytomegalovirus exposure and HLA in healthy donors. Study-wide context: Of all 400 or so donors who were genotyped, 81% belonged to the Caucasian-associated ancestry cluster. Study results and caveats: Reportedly, a later analysis found an Asian-associated ancestry cluster had fewer N-insertions than the roughly 630-donor mean. Despite most TCR sequences being rare, some public TCRs occurred in many donors.

The chain couples TRBV7-9 to TRBJ2-2, with a possible D match to TRBD2 (6 bases). Sample: PBMCs. The clonotype comes from a girl aged 2 to 10 in good health and CMV-seropositive. CDR3 amino acids: CASSSMPGLRNTGELFF. The CDR3 coding sequence is TGTGCCAGCAGCTCTATGCCGGGACTCAGAAACACCGGGGAGCTGTTTTTT.